Shown below are 26 T cell receptor beta chains from a single sample sequenced in a study of T cell clonality in common variable immunodeficiency. TCRdb's copy holds only in-frame clones and misses some; the assay was immunoSEQ multiplex PCR. The repertoire consists of some 44,000 clones, none detected only once. Sequencing input: peripheral blood mononuclear cells. These receptor sequences come from a person aged 18 to 75 in good health.

Details on this clone: With the read ending 3 residues before the CDR3 end, the germline J gene is used to fill in that end. The chain recombines TRBV2 with TRBJ2-6; 10 nucleotides agree with TRBD2. This CDR3 comprises 18 residues. V lost 4 bases to trimming and J lost 4 bases; unmatched junction nucleotides: 10. CDR1 is SNHLY, CDR2 FYNNEI, per germline. The CDR3 spells CASSGSAGGPWGANVLTF. The CDR3 bases that were read are TGTGCCAGCAGTGGGTCAGCGGGAGGGCCGTGGGGGGCCAACGTC.

This clone was seen at least ten times. The read finishes 3 residues shy of the CDR3 end, and the germline J gene is used to complete it. The chain uses TRBV10-3 and TRBJ2-5; TRBD2 might be the D (7 bases). V was pared by 3 bases and J by 5 bases, with 16 bases between. From germline, CDR1 is ENHRY and CDR2 SYGVKD. The CDR3 has 15 residues. The part of the CDR3 DNA that was read is TGTGCCATCAGTGACCTAGGAGGGGGGGATGAGACC. It encodes CAISDLGGGDET. The whole CDR3 protein is CAISDLGGGDETQYF.

This clone was detected ten times or more. Read sequence stops 3 residues before the CDR3 end, and the germline J gene provides the missing end. J is TRBJ1-1 and V is TRBV13; TRBD1 agrees at 8 bases. V was clipped by 5 bases and J by 1 base; unmatched bases: 6. The CDR3 extends over 15 amino acids. From germline, CDR1 is PRHDT and CDR2 FYEKMQ (reference sequence). This CDR3 reads CASSTRQGRNTEAFF. Partial CDR3 DNA: TGTGCCAGCAGCACAAGACAGGGGAGGAACACTGAA.

This clone came up many times. The sequenced fragment ends 3 residues before the CDR3 boundary, so the rest is inferred from the germline J gene. The chain uses TRBV2 and TRBJ1-1, with TRBD1 matching over 10 bases. Trimming at V came to 5 bases and at J to 1 base, leaving 7 bases not matched to a gene. Germline V CDR1 and CDR2: SNHLY, FYNNEI. The CDR3 runs 16 residues. The sequenced part of the CDR3 DNA is TGTGCCAGCAGTTTTGAACGGGACAGGGGGAACACTGAA. Amino acid sequence: CASSFERDRGNTE. The CDR3 in full is CASSFERDRGNTEAFF.

This clone occurred many times. The read terminates 3 residues before the CDR3 end, so the remaining end is supplied by the germline J gene. The chain links TRBV20-1 to TRBJ1-2; 7 bases match TRBD1. This CDR3 is built from 15 residues. Germline CDR1 and CDR2: DFQATT and SNEGSKA (reference sequence). V lost 3 bases and J lost 7; bases outside the gene matches: 14. CDR3 bases read: TGCAGTGCTAGGATAAATCGACAGGGCGCGAGTGGC. Its protein is CSARINRQGASG. The whole CDR3 reads CSARINRQGASGYTF.

This clone has at least ten counts. The read stops 3 residues short of the end of the CDR3; the missing end is completed from the germline J gene. V gene TRBV5-1 combines with J gene TRBJ1-2; D is possibly TRBD1 (6 bases). Looked up from germline, CDR1 is SGHRS and CDR2 is YFSETQ. The CDR3 covers 14 residues. CDR3 in amino acids: CASSLEAAGGGYTF. The CDR3 bases that were read are TGCGCCAGCAGCTTGGAGGCCGCTGGGGGCGGC.

Concerning this clone itself: The CDR3 end falls 3 residues outside the read, so it is completed with the germline J gene. V gene TRBV7-6 combines with J gene TRBJ2-1; TRBD2 is a possible D gene (7 bases). V was clipped by 2 bases and J by 9 bases, with 17 bases between them. This CDR3 contains 15 residues. Looked up from germline, CDR1 is SGHVS and CDR2 is FNYEAQ. The sequenced part of the CDR3 DNA is TGTGCCAGCAGCTTACAGTTTGGGGGGGGCTCTGAG. Translation: CASSLQFGGGSE. The full CDR3 sequence reads CASSLQFGGGSEQFF.

This clone was observed at least ten times. The CDR3 end lies 3 residues beyond the end of the read and is filled in from the germline J gene. The gene calls are TRBV7-2 and TRBJ2-7; 8 nucleotides agree with TRBD1. J lost 6 bases, V lost 5 bases, and 12 bases had no gene match. The CDR3 is 15 amino acids. Germline values: CDR1 SGHTA, CDR2 FQGNSA. The sequenced part of the CDR3 DNA is TGTGCCAGCAGCGTCGGACAGGGACCCAACTCCGAG. It is translated as CASSVGQGPNSE. The entire CDR3 protein is CASSVGQGPNSEQYF.

This clone occurred many times. The read gets to within 3 residues of the CDR3 end, and the germline J gene fills in the rest. The chain combines TRBV30 with TRBJ1-4; 10 nucleotides align to TRBD1. The germline gives CDR1 GTSNPN, CDR2 SVGIG (reference sequence). The CDR3 has 14 amino acids. V trimming: 0 bases; J trimming: 5 bases; junction bases outside the gene matches: 0. CDR3 sequence reads: CAWSVDRGNEKLFF. The DNA read from the CDR3 is TGTGCCTGGAGTGTGGACAGGGGGAATGAAAAA.

This clone appeared many times. The CDR3 extends 3 residues past the end of the read, so its final part is completed from the germline J gene. J is TRBJ1-2 and V is TRBV6-2 or TRBV6-3, with 10 bases aligning to TRBD1. CDR3 length equals 13 residues. Germline CDR1 MNHEY, CDR2 SVGEGT. J was trimmed by 7 bases and V by 8 bases; bases with no gene match: 7. The CDR3 sequence: CASWGQGFGGYTF. The covered CDR3 bases are TGTGCCAGCTGGGGACAGGGGTTCGGTGGC.

This clone was detected ten times or more. The junction does not match germline at one end; this may be a read error. Read data end 3 residues before the CDR3 end; the end is taken from the germline J gene. At the DNA level, this CDR3 is encoded by other sequences in the same sample as well. This chain uses TRBV5-1 with TRBJ2-2; 9 positions agree with TRBD2. CDR1 SGHRS and CDR2 YFSETQ come from the germline V gene. This CDR3 is 18 amino acids long. The CDR3 loop is CASSGPSKRGERGGELFF. The sequenced part of the CDR3 DNA is TGTGCCAGCAGCGGACCCTCGAAGCGGGGGGAGCGGGGCGGGGAG.

At least ten counts were recorded for this clone. Read coverage stops 3 residues before the CDR3 terminus; the germline J gene supplies the remainder. This rearrangement joins TRBV7-2 to TRBJ1-2; D is unclear. The CDR3 length is 14 residues. The V gene lost 6 bases and the J gene lost 4 bases, with 15 bases spanning the gap. CDR1 SGHTA and CDR2 FQGNSA come from the germline V gene. The covered CDR3 bases are TGTGCCAGCAGTCGAGACACGACCCCCTATGGC. Encoded protein: CASSRDTTPYG. The entire CDR3 protein is CASSRDTTPYGYTF.

The sample holds many counts of this clone. The missing CDR3 end, 3 residues past where the read stops, is filled in from the germline J gene. The genes are TRBV28 and TRBJ1-5; unclear D gene. Per germline, CDR1 MDHEN and CDR2 SYDVKM. V dropped 2 bases and J dropped 1 base, with 6 bases sitting between them. This CDR3 region has 14 residues. The part of the CDR3 DNA that was read is TGTGCCAGCAGTTTAGGAGGGAGCAATCAGCCC. Its translation is CASSLGGSNQP. The entire CDR3 protein reads CASSLGGSNQPQHF.

This clone was counted many times. The read terminates 3 residues ahead of where the CDR3 ends, so the germline J gene completes it. The V and J genes are TRBV6-2 or TRBV6-3 and TRBJ2-7, with D maybe TRBD2 (6 bases). V lost 5 bases to trimming and J lost 6 bases, with 17 bases between them. The germline V gene encodes CDR1 MNHEY and CDR2 SVGEGT. This CDR3 comprises 14 residues. CDR3 in amino acids: CASSKADYHREQYF. The sequenced CDR3 bases are TGTGCCAGCAGTAAAGCGGACTATCACCGCGAG.

This clone was seen ten or more times. The read ends 3 residues before the CDR3 terminus; that terminus is restored from the germline J gene. This rearrangement joins TRBV19 to TRBJ2-7; possible D gene TRBD1, 6 bases. Germline CDR1 and CDR2: LNHDA and SQIVND (reference sequence). The CDR3 spans 13 residues. V gave up 6 bases and J gave up 3 bases, with 12 bases separating them. The sequenced CDR3 bases are TGTGCCAGTAGCGAGGGGGATCTCTACGAG. This encodes CASSEGDLYE. The full CDR3 sequence reads CASSEGDLYEQYF.

Worth noting for this clone: From the germline J gene comes the end of the CDR3, since the read stops 3 residues before it. The chain joins TRBV6-2 or TRBV6-3 to TRBJ1-2, with D perhaps matching TRBD1 (5 bases). Germline V gene sequence: CDR1 MNHEY, CDR2 SVGEGT. This CDR3 spans 14 amino acids. CDR3 sequence reads: CASSGALDTDTYTF. The DNA read from the CDR3 is TGTGCCAGCAGTGGGGCACTGGACACAGATACC.

This clone has ten or more counts. The read terminates 3 residues ahead of where the CDR3 ends, so the germline J gene completes it. The genes are TRBV30 and TRBJ1-4; 7 nucleotides line up with TRBD1. The CDR3 consists of 16 residues. Germline trimming cut 0 bases from V and 8 bases from J; bases unmatched to any gene: 12. The germline CDR1 and CDR2 sequences are GTSNPN and SVGIG (reference sequence). The part of the CDR3 DNA that was read is TGTGCCTGGAGTGTACAAGGGACAGCTATAGGCGAAAAA. Protein product: CAWSVQGTAIGEK. The full CDR3 protein reads CAWSVQGTAIGEKLFF.

This clone has a count of ten or more. The DNA ends 3 residues before the CDR3 does, and the rest of the CDR3 is filled in from the germline J gene. V is TRBV20-1 and J is TRBJ2-2; no firm D call. The CDR3 is 13 residues long. V was shortened by 4 bases and J by 5 bases, with 11 bases between the two germline ends. The germline V gene has CDR1 DFQATT and CDR2 SNEGSKA (reference sequence). The CDR3 bases that were read are TGCAGTGCTATTAACTACCGGACCGGGGAG. This sequence encodes CSAINYRTGE. From start to end, the CDR3 is CSAINYRTGELFF.

Ten or more counts support this clone. The read terminates 3 residues ahead of where the CDR3 ends, so the germline J gene completes it. This chain uses TRBV19 with TRBJ2-3; 10 nucleotides match TRBD2. CDR1 is LNHDA, CDR2 SQIVND, per germline (reference sequence). The CDR3 is 16 amino acids. Trimming cost V 5 bases and J 4 bases; bases outside gene matches: 9. The CDR3 spells CASSLRPGLASDTQYF. Partial CDR3 DNA: TGTGCCAGTAGTCTTAGACCGGGACTAGCGTCAGATACG.

Ten or more counts support this clone. The read ends 3 residues shy of where the CDR3 ends; the end is completed using the germline J gene. The chain joins TRBV30 to TRBJ1-2; D might be TRBD1 (6 bases). Germline V gene lookup returns CDR1 GTSNPN and CDR2 SVGIG (reference sequence). V was shortened by 1 base and J by 3 bases, with 6 bases between the two germline ends. The CDR3 is 12 residues long. This CDR3 reads CAWSEGDYGYTF. The CDR3 bases that were read are TGTGCCTGGAGTGAGGGGGACTATGGC.

This clone came up many times. CDR3 DNA (partial): TGTGCCAGCAGTTCCTACAGGGGGCGAGACTATGGC. Translating it yields CASSSYRGRDYG. The entire CDR3 protein is CASSSYRGRDYGYTF. The chain carries TRBV12-3 or TRBV12-4 and TRBJ1-2; 9 bases fit TRBD1. The observed sequence ends 3 residues before the CDR3 terminus, with the missing tail filled in from the germline J gene. This CDR3 contains 15 residues. Germline trimming cut 4 bases from V and 3 bases from J; bases unmatched to any gene: 6.

This clone was detected many times. The sequenced part of the CDR3 DNA is TGCAGTGCTAGACGCTCAGGACCCCGCGGGGGAACTGAA. Amino acids: CSARRSGPRGGTE. Given in full, the CDR3 is CSARRSGPRGGTEAFF. This chain links TRBV20-1 with TRBJ1-1; a possible D gene is TRBD1 (5 bases). The CDR3 extends 3 residues past the end of the read, so its final part is completed from the germline J gene. The CDR3 totals 16 residues. V lost 2 bases, J lost 5 bases, and 21 bases lay in between. The V gene's germline CDR1 is DFQATT and CDR2 SNEGSKA (reference sequence).

This clone was picked up many times. The sequenced fragment ends 3 residues before the CDR3 boundary, so the rest is inferred from the germline J gene. V gene TRBV19 combines with J gene TRBJ1-5, with 7 bases matching TRBD1. CDR1 and CDR2 (germline): LNHDA, SQIVND (reference sequence). The CDR3 sequence is 15 residues long. J was trimmed by 2 bases and V by 4 bases; bases with no gene match: 5. CDR3 sequence reads: CASSRQGGGNQPQHF. Partial CDR3 DNA: TGTGCCAGTAGTAGACAGGGTGGCGGCAATCAGCCC.

This clone has ten or more counts. The sequence runs out 3 residues before the end of the CDR3; the remainder is reconstructed from the germline J gene. The chain has TRBV10-3 and TRBJ1-1, with D possibly TRBD1 on 6 matching bases. The CDR3 loop spans 12 amino acids. Germline CDR1 reads ENHRY; CDR2 reads SYGVKD. This CDR3 reads CAISGPGTEAFF. CDR3 DNA, as far as it was read: TGTGCCATCAGTGGACCCGGGACAGAA.

This clone has a count of ten or more. The CDR3 goes on 3 residues after the read ends, and that part is filled in from the germline J gene. This chain links TRBV5-1 with TRBJ2-4; TRBD2 aligns across 10 bases. The junction had 10 bases not matched to a gene; V was cut back by 4 bases and J by 6 bases. The germline V gene encodes CDR1 SGHRS and CDR2 YFSETQ. The CDR3 extends over 16 amino acids. The sequenced part of the CDR3 DNA is TGCGCCAGCAGCCCTTTCCGGACTAGCGGAATAAACATT. Protein product: CASSPFRTSGINI. The full CDR3 sequence reads CASSPFRTSGINIQYF. Full variable domain (rest looked up from reference TRBV5-1 and TRBJ2-4): KAGVTQTPRYLIKTRGQQVTLSCSPISGHRSVSWYQQTPGQGLQFLFEYFSETQRNKGNFPGRFSGRQFSNSRSEMNVSTLELGDSALYLCASSPFRTSGINIQYFGAGTRLSVL.

In its sample, this clone was seen many times. Read data end 3 residues before the CDR3 end; the end is taken from the germline J gene. V gene TRBV5-1 combines with J gene TRBJ2-1, with 10 bases lining up with TRBD2. The CDR3 length is 17 residues. Germline V CDR1 and CDR2: SGHRS, YFSETQ. V trimming: 0 bases; J trimming: 3 bases; junction bases outside the gene matches: 6. This chain's CDR3 is CASSLASRTSGYNEQFF. Incomplete CDR3 DNA: TGCGCCAGCAGCTTGGCCAGTCGGACTAGCGGCTACAATGAG.